This T cell receptor beta chain stems from a study of PD-L1 blockade in urothelial cancer. In the study overall: Blood analyses occurred 3 weeks (second dose) and 6 weeks post treatment start.

Data came from immunoSEQ multiplex PCR; TCRdb stores just in-frame clones and leaves some out. The data contain 85,000 to 90,000 clones, about 83% of them singletons. Points from the study as a whole: At 3 weeks on treatment, tumor-associated clones expanded more with durable benefit.

The V gene's germline CDR1 is SGHTA and CDR2 FQGTGA. The ends were cut back, 6 bases at V and 8 bases at J, with 13 bases in the middle. The CDR3 loop spans 13 amino acids. In the case of this clone: Its target is not known.

The time point was: pretreatment peripheral blood. This specimen was PBMCs, taken around atezolizumab (anti-PD-L1) treatment. The TCR comes from a man between 60 and 75 years old with urothelial cancer. The chain couples TRBV7-3 to TRBJ1-4, with unresolved D. CDR3 coding DNA: TGTGCCAGCAGTACGGGGTTCGGGGAAAAACTGTTTTTT. This translates into CASSTGFGEKLFF.